A single sample gave rise to the 13 T cell receptor beta chains below, sequenced in a study of early T cells in non-severe SARS-CoV-2 infection. A single record per CDR3 protein comes from TCRdb applying MiXCR to the 5' RACE reads. The table shows roughly 27,000 distinct CDR3 sequences, with around 4% occurring only once. The sequenced sample was whole blood. These receptors came from an adult who was a healthcare worker with PCR-confirmed SARS-CoV-2 infection or an uninfected control (not recorded which).

In its sample, this clonotype was seen many times. This sequence joins TRBV5-4 and TRBJ2-1; D is unclear. Looked up from germline, CDR1 is SGHNT and CDR2 is YYREEE (reference sequence). The CDR3 contains 15 residues. The V end was cut by 0 bases, the J end by 1 base, with 8 bases between. CDR3 sequence: CASSLDGPSYNEQFF. The CDR3, as DNA: TGTGCCAGCAGCTTGGACGGGCCTTCCTACAATGAGCAGTTCTTC. The complete variable domain, with remaining parts taken from reference TRBV5-4 and TRBJ2-1, reads ETGVTQSPTHLIKTRGQQVTLRCSSQSGHNTVSWYQQALGQGPQFIFQYYREEENGRGNFPPRFSGLQFPNYSSELNVNALELDDSALYLCASSLDGPSYNEQFFGPGTRLTVL.

The table lists this clonotype with many counts. DNA for the CDR3: TGCAGTGCTAGAGATCAGAACTCTCCTAATGAGCAGTTCTTC. Amino acid sequence: CSARDQNSPNEQFF. The chain carries TRBV20-1 and TRBJ2-1, with D uncertain. CDR3 size: 14 residues. CDR1 DFQATT and CDR2 SNEGSKA come from the germline V gene (reference sequence). V lost 0 bases, J lost 7 bases, and 13 bases lay in between.

This clonotype was recorded at least ten times. This rearrangement joins TRBV5-1 to TRBJ2-5; possibly TRBD2 for D (5 bases). Looked up from germline, CDR1 is SGHRS and CDR2 is YFSETQ. Trimming took 4 bases from V and 2 from J, leaving 15 bases between them. The CDR3 loop spans 15 amino acids. CDR3 in amino acids: CASSPTGVEQETQYF. DNA for the CDR3: TGCGCCAGCAGCCCGACCGGGGTAGAACAAGAGACCCAGTACTTC.

In DNA, the CDR3 is TGTGCCAGCAGGGGGATCGGCGGGACAAACACCGGGGAGCTGTTTTTT. Translation: CASRGIGGTNTGELFF. V is TRBV5-5 and J is TRBJ2-2; D assignment may be TRBD1 or TRBD2 (6 bases each). This CDR3 contains 16 residues. From germline, CDR1 is SGHKS and CDR2 YYEKEE (reference sequence). V was clipped by 5 bases and J by 2 bases, with 16 bases between them.

This clonotype occurred many times. The chain employs TRBV21-1 and TRBJ1-4. TRBV21-1 is an annotated pseudogene. The CDR3 is 15 amino acids. DNA for the CDR3: TGTGCCAGCGGGCCCGACGCCCGAGCCTATGAAAAACTGTTTTTT. Translating gives CASGPDARAYEKLFF.

This clonotype was counted at least ten times. The DNA of the CDR3 is TGTGCCAGCAGTGAGCTGGCCTTAGCCAAAAACATTCAGTACTTC. Protein sequence: CASSELALAKNIQYF. V usage is TRBV2 and J usage is TRBJ2-4; D ambiguous. Per the germline V gene, CDR1 is SNHLY and CDR2 is FYNNEI. The CDR3 covers 15 residues. Trimming cost V 3 bases and J 0 bases, with 9 bases left between them.

This clonotype came up many times. V usage is TRBV7-8 and J usage is TRBJ2-7; 9 positions match TRBD2. Trimming removed 2 bases from V and 7 bases from J; junction bases left unmatched: 6. Germline V gene lookup returns CDR1 SGHVS and CDR2 FQNEAQ. CDR3 length: 14 amino acids. CDR3 DNA: TGTGCCAGCAGCTTATCCGCGGGAGGGCTTGAGCAGTACTTC. As protein: CASSLSAGGLEQYF.

This clonotype was observed many times. V usage is TRBV18 and J usage is TRBJ1-1, with D possibly TRBD1 on 6 matching bases. The V gene's germline CDR1 is KGHSH and CDR2 LQKENI. This CDR3 spans 15 amino acids. V lost 2 bases and J 2 bases, leaving 12 bases between the germline ends. The CDR3 sequence: CASSPRGVPNTEAFF. The CDR3 DNA reads TGTGCCAGCTCACCAAGGGGGGTCCCTAACACTGAAGCTTTCTTT.

This clonotype came up a few times. This rearrangement joins TRBV20-1 to TRBJ2-5, with D maybe TRBD1 (5 bases). Trimming stripped 3 bases from V and 7 bases from J, with 18 bases between. The germline V gene encodes CDR1 DFQATT and CDR2 SNEGSKA (reference sequence). This CDR3 is 14 amino acids long. The CDR3: CSASSRGVWGTQYF. CDR3 coding DNA: TGCAGTGCTAGTAGTAGGGGCGTCTGGGGGACCCAGTACTTC.

The sample holds a few counts of this clonotype. The chain joins TRBV5-1 to TRBJ1-2; D is undetermined. The CDR3 sequence is 14 residues long. The germline V gene has CDR1 SGHRS and CDR2 YFSETQ. V was clipped by 4 bases and J by 2 bases, with 12 bases between them. The DNA for the CDR3 is TGCGCCAGCAGCCCAGATCCGGGAAACTATGGCTACACCTTC. This sequence encodes CASSPDPGNYGYTF.

J is TRBJ2-1 and V is TRBV6-6; D remains unclear. V lost 0 bases and J lost 5, with 5 bases in between. CDR3 length: 13 residues. CDR1 is MNHNY and CDR2 is SVGAGI in the germline V gene (reference sequence). CDR3 in DNA: TGTGCCAGCAGTTACTCGAGGAACAATGAGCAGTTCTTC. As protein: CASSYSRNNEQFF.

This clonotype has a count of ten or more. The gene calls are TRBV11-2 and TRBJ2-2; 7 nucleotides agree with TRBD1. Germline V gene data show CDR1 as SGHAT and CDR2 as FQNNGV. The CDR3 has 16 residues. The J segment lost 0 bases and the V segment lost 2 bases, leaving 3 bases of the junction unmatched. CDR3 amino acids: CASSLQGQSNTGELFF. The CDR3 nucleotides are TGTGCCAGCAGCTTACAGGGACAGTCGAACACCGGGGAGCTGTTTTTT.

The chain uses TRBV9 and TRBJ2-7, with D uncertain. Trimming shortened V by 6 bases and J by 3 bases, and 16 bases separated the two germline ends. The CDR3 contains 14 residues. Germline assignment: CDR1 SGDLS and CDR2 YYNGEE. The CDR3 nucleotides read TGTGCCAGCAACCCGCAAGGGTCCAACTACGAGCAGTACTTC. It translates to CASNPQGSNYEQYF.